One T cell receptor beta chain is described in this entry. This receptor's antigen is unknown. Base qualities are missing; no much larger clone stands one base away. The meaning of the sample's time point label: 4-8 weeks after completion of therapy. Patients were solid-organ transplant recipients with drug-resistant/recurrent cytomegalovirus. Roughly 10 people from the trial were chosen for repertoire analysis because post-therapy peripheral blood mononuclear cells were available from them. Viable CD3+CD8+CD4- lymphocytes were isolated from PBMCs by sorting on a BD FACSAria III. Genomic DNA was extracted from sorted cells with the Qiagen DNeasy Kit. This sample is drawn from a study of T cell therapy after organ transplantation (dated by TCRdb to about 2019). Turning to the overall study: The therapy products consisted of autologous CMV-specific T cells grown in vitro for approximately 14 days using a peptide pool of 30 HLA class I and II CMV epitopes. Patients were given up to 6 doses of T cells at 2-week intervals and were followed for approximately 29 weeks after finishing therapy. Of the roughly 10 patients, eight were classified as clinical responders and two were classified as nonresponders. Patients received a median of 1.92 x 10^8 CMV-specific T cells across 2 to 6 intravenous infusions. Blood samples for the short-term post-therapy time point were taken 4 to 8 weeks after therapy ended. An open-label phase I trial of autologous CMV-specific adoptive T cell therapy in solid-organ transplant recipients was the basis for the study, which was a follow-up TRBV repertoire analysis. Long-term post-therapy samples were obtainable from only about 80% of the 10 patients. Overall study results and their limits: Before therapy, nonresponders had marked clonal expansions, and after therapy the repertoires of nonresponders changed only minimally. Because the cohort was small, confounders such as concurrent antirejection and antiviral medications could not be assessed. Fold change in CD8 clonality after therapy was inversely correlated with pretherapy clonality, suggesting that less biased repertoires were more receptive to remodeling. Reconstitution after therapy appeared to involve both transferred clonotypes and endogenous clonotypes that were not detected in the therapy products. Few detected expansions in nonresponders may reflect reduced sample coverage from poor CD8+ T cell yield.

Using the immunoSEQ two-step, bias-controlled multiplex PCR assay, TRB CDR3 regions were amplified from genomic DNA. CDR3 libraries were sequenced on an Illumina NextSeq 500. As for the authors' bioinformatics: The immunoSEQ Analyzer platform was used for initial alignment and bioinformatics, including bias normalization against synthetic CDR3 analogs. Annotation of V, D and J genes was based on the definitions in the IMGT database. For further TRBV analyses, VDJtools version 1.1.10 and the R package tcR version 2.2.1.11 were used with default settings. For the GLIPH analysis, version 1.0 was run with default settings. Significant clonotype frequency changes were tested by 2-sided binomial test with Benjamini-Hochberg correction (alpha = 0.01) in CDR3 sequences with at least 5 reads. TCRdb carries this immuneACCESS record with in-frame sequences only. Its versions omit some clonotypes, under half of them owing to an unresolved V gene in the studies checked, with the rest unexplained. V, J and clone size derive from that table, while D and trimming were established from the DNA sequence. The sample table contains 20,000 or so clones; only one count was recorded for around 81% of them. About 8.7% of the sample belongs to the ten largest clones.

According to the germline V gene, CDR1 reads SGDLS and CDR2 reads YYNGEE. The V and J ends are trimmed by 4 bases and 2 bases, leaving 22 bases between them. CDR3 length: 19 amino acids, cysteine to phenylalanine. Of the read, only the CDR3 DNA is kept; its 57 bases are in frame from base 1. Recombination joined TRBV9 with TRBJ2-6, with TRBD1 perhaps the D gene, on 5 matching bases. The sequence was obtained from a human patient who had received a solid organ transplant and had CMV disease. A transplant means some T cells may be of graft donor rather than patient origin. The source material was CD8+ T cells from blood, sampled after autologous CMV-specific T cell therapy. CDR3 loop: CASSPIGWQGYTGANVLTF. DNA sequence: TGTGCCAGCAGCCCAATAGGCTGGCAGGGATACACTGGGGCCAACGTCCTGACTTTC.